Following are 16 T cell receptor beta chains from one sample sequenced in a study of shared clonotypes between healthy human individuals (dated by TCRdb to about 2020). The library was prepared using the immunoSEQ multiplex PCR assay. Drawn from immuneACCESS, this table holds only the in-frame rearrangements with V and J called that TCRdb kept. Clones are partly lost; checked studies trace under half to an unresolved V gene and leave the rest unexplained. For this sample the table gives some 1 million clones, of which about 75% were detected only once. Approximately 1.3% of the sample is in the top ten clones. The sequenced sample consisted of memory CD4+ T cells sorted from blood. Taken with the paper, the label for cell subset or site translates to: CD45RA-negative fraction. These receptors originate from a man aged 18 to 35 in good health.

The rearrangement links TRBV7-2 to TRBJ2-5; 11 positions agree with TRBD2. The CDR3 length is 16 residues. After removal of 5 bases from V and 5 bases from J, the junction contained 10 bases not matched to a gene. The germline CDR1 and CDR2 sequences are SGHTA and FQGNSA. CDR3 nucleotides: TGTGCCAGCAGCCTCCAGGCTAGCGGGGGGTGGGAGACCCAGTACTTC. Translation gives CASSLQASGGWETQYF.

The gene calls are TRBV29-1 and TRBJ1-4, with 7 bases aligning to TRBD1. V shed 6 bases, J shed 8 bases, and the junction held 9 bases outside the gene matches. This CDR3 is built from 13 residues. The germline gives CDR1 SQVTM, CDR2 ANQGSEA. DNA of the CDR3: TGCAGCGTCAGACAGGGCCCAGGGGAAAAACTGTTTTTT. Its protein product is CSVRQGPGEKLFF.

The chain joins TRBV2 to TRBJ2-1, with D perhaps TRBD1 or TRBD2 (5 bases each). V was shortened by 5 bases and J by 15 bases, with 14 bases between the two germline ends. The CDR3 runs 11 residues. In germline, CDR1 is SNHLY, CDR2 FYNNEI. CDR3 region: CASSRDRGTFF. The CDR3 coding sequence is TGTGCCAGCAGTAGGGACCGCGGCACGTTCTTC.

This clone showed up just a few times. V gene TRBV7-9 combines with J gene TRBJ1-6, with a weak D call TRBD1 (6 bases). V was cut by 5 bases and J by 7 bases, with 12 bases left in between. From germline, CDR1 is SEHNR and CDR2 FQNEAQ (reference sequence). The length of the CDR3 is 14 residues. The CDR3 DNA follows: TGTGCCAGCAGCGCCACAGGGTACAATTCACCCCTCCACTTT. Translation: CASSATGYNSPLHF.

The J gene is TRBJ1-3, the V gene TRBV6-1, with D tentatively TRBD1 (5 bases). The germline V gene encodes CDR1 MNHNS and CDR2 SASEGT. The CDR3 length is 15 residues. Trimming removed 1 base at V and 6 bases at J, with 13 bases between. DNA for the CDR3: TGTGCCAGCAGTGAAGGGGTAGAAGGGGTAAACACCATATATTTT. Its protein product is CASSEGVEGVNTIYF.

The CDR3 sequence is CASSYPRASGGYEQYF. CDR3 sequence (DNA): TGTGCCAGCAGTTACCCGCGGGCTAGCGGGGGATACGAGCAGTACTTC. This sequence joins TRBV6-6 and TRBJ2-7; 10 nucleotides agree with TRBD2. Germline values: CDR1 MNHNY, CDR2 SVGAGI (reference sequence). J gave up 4 bases and V 2 bases, and 8 bases lay outside the gene matches. The CDR3 extends over 16 amino acids.

The chain joins TRBV30 to TRBJ2-3; D remains unclear. Looked up from germline, CDR1 is GTSNPN and CDR2 is SVGIG (reference sequence). V gave up 1 base and J gave up 6 bases, with 11 bases separating them. This CDR3 spans 13 amino acids. The CDR3: CAWSAPPADTQYF. CDR3 coding DNA: TGTGCCTGGAGTGCCCCGCCGGCGGATACGCAGTATTTT.

Worth noting for this clone: The same CDR3 can be traced to other DNA sequences in this sample. The rearrangement joins TRBV5-1 to TRBJ2-7, with D unresolved. The CDR3 is made up of 15 amino acids. Per the germline V gene, CDR1 is SGHRS and CDR2 is YFSETQ. V was clipped by 0 bases and J by 2 bases, with 12 bases between them. CDR3 DNA: TGCGCCAGCAGCTTGGCCTCCGGGCTCACCTACGAGCAGTACTTC. Encoded protein: CASSLASGLTYEQYF.

The chain couples TRBV7-8 to TRBJ2-5; maybe TRBD2 (5 bases). Looked up from germline, CDR1 is SGHVS and CDR2 is FQNEAQ. V dropped 4 bases and J dropped 3 bases, with 21 bases sitting between them. CDR3 length: 17 amino acids. The CDR3 DNA reads as TGTGCCAGCAGCTCTGGCGCGGATCTGACGAGGGAAGAGACCCAGTACTTC. Translation: CASSSGADLTREETQYF.

This chain connects TRBV5-6 to TRBJ2-5, with TRBD2 matching over 8 bases. The DNA end lines up better with TRBJ2-7; the J call may be wrong. This CDR3 has 17 amino acids. Germline-derived CDR1 and CDR2 are SGHDT and YYEEEE. The CDR3 nucleotides are TGTGCCAGCAGCTTCGGTACAGGCGGGGGGACCGGTTACGAGCAGTACTTC. Residues: CASSFGTGGGTGYEQYF.

This clone was recorded only once. The DNA for the CDR3 is TGTGCCAGCTCTTCCTTACAGGGAAACACTGAAGCTTTCTTT. Translating it yields CASSSLQGNTEAFF. The chain has TRBV18 and TRBJ1-1; possibly TRBD1 for D (6 bases). Germline assignment: CDR1 KGHSH and CDR2 LQKENI. The CDR3 extends over 14 amino acids. Trimming took 6 bases from V and 2 from J, leaving 13 bases between them.

This clone was seen more than once but under ten times. This chain links TRBV27 with TRBJ2-7, with TRBD1 identical over 10 bases. Germline loops: CDR1 MNHEY, CDR2 SMNVEV (reference sequence). J was trimmed by 2 bases and V by 3 bases; bases with no gene match: 1. The CDR3 runs 14 residues. The CDR3 sequence: CASSFGTGAYEQYF. CDR3 nucleotides: TGTGCCAGCAGTTTCGGGACAGGGGCCTACGAGCAGTACTTC.

As for this clone: This likely reflects a read error, since a far larger clone is one base away. The chain carries TRBV5-4 and TRBJ1-1; D call uncertain. The CDR3 spans 16 residues. The germline V gene encodes CDR1 SGHNT and CDR2 YYREEE (reference sequence). The CDR3 loop reads CASSLVPDPMNTKAFF. The CDR3 region has the DNA TGTGCCAGCAGCTTGGTACCAGACCCCATGAACACTAAAGCTTTCTTT.

The chain links TRBV7-9 to TRBJ2-7; tentatively, D is TRBD1 or TRBD2 (5 bases each). Trimming shortened V by 1 base and J by 1 base, and 11 bases separated the two germline ends. The CDR3 contains 15 residues. Germline V gene sequence: CDR1 SEHNR, CDR2 FQNEAQ (reference sequence). CDR3 DNA: TGTGCCAGCAGCTTAGTCGGGACGGGTTCCTACGAGCAGTACTTC. Amino acid sequence: CASSLVGTGSYEQYF.

V and J are TRBV6-6 and TRBJ1-4; D is perhaps TRBD1 (5 bases). The CDR3 spans 14 residues. Germline V lookup: CDR1 MNHNY, CDR2 SVGAGI (reference sequence). Trimming removed 4 bases from V and 10 bases from J, with 16 bases in between. CDR3 DNA sequence: TGTGCCAGCAGTTCCGGGACGGGTGGTACAAAACTGTTTTTT. Its protein is CASSSGTGGTKLFF.

The rearrangement joins TRBV6-5 to TRBJ1-1, with D maybe TRBD1 (5 bases). Trimming removed 6 bases from V and 0 bases from J, with 11 bases in between. The CDR3 has 14 amino acids. Germline CDR1 MNHEY, CDR2 SVGAGI. The CDR3: CASRAGWMNTEAFF. The CDR3 DNA is TGTGCCAGCAGGGCAGGGTGGATGAACACTGAAGCTTTCTTT.